This T cell receptor (beta chain) emerged from a study of T cell changes during pregnancy in multiple sclerosis. Sequencing was performed with immunoSEQ multiplex PCR; in TCRdb, only in-frame clones are kept and a portion is missing. The sample has approximately 48,000 clones, around 94% seen once. This TCR was sampled from a female donor with multiple sclerosis, enrolled in a pregnancy study. Specimen: CD4+ T cells from peripheral blood mononuclear cells, collected in the second trimester of pregnancy.

CDR3 nucleotides: TGTGCCAGCAGCTTATTGACTAGCGGGGGGTTCGAGGAGCAGTTCTTC. This codes for CASSLLTSGGFEEQFF. This chain joins TRBV7-3 and TRBJ2-1; 13 bases map to TRBD2. Germline CDR1 and CDR2: SGHTA and FQGTGA. The CDR3 is 16 residues long. V trimming: 2 bases; J trimming: 10 bases; junction bases outside the gene matches: 8.